This entry lists 24 T cell receptor beta chains sequenced from one sample in a study of naive and memory T cell subsets. Ligated cDNA underwent four rounds of PCR with nested alpha and beta constant region primers and SP2. TCRdb redid the calling of the 5' RACE reads with MiXCR, one entry per CDR3 protein. The sample comprises roughly 60,000 distinct CDR3 sequences, 7.2% of which are singletons, and 8.5% to 10% rests with the top ten. A UMI-containing oligonucleotide was joined by 3' ligation to the TCR cDNA template. These receptors came from a male donor in good health.

This clonotype was recorded at least ten times. CDR3 sequence: CASSLTSGPADTQYF. In DNA form, the CDR3 reads TGTGCCAGCAGCCTGACTAGCGGACCGGCAGATACGCAGTATTTT. The chain uses TRBV27 and TRBJ2-3; 9 bases map to TRBD2. The germline CDR1 and CDR2 sequences are MNHEY and SMNVEV (reference sequence). This CDR3 comprises 15 residues. The V gene end was trimmed by 6 bases and the J gene end by 4 bases; junction bases not matched to a gene: 8.

Only a few counts were recorded for this clonotype. V gene TRBV19 combines with J gene TRBJ2-7, with D tentatively TRBD2 (6 bases). Germline V gene data show CDR1 as LNHDA and CDR2 as SQIVND (reference sequence). The V and J ends lost 3 bases and 4 bases respectively, with 13 bases between them. There are 14 residues in the CDR3. The CDR3 sequence is CASSMYGGEYEQYF. DNA for the CDR3: TGTGCCAGTAGTATGTACGGGGGAGAGTACGAGCAGTACTTC.

This clonotype was seen many times. The chain employs TRBV7-2 and TRBJ2-3; perhaps TRBD2 as D (6 bases). Trimming removed 5 bases at V and 0 bases at J, with 15 bases between. Germline loops: CDR1 SGHTA, CDR2 FQGNSA. This CDR3 is 16 amino acids long. The CDR3 sequence: CASSIRTTSSTDTQYF. CDR3 bases: TGTGCCAGCAGCATCAGGACTACCTCTAGCACAGATACGCAGTATTTT.

There are a few counts of this clonotype. The chain recombines TRBV12-3 or TRBV12-4 with TRBJ2-6; D unresolved. This CDR3 comprises 13 residues. Trimming took 3 bases from V and 11 from J, leaving 11 bases between them. CDR3 region: CASSLSWEDVLTF. In DNA form, the CDR3 reads TGTGCCAGCAGTTTGAGTTGGGAAGACGTCCTGACTTTC.

This clonotype was seen a handful of times. The J gene is TRBJ1-1, the V gene TRBV29-1; D is undetermined. The V end lost 6 bases, the J end lost 1 base, and 15 bases lay between the germline ends. The length of the CDR3 is 14 residues. Per germline, CDR1 SQVTM and CDR2 ANQGSEA. The CDR3 DNA reads TGCAGCGTGAACGGTGGAGGGTCGAACACTGAAGCTTTCTTT. It codes for CSVNGGGSNTEAFF.

This chain connects TRBV28 to TRBJ2-1; TRBD2 agrees at 13 bases. The CDR3 is 15 residues long. In germline, CDR1 is MDHEN, CDR2 SYDVKM. J gave up 9 bases and V 7 bases, and 9 bases lay outside the gene matches. CDR3 in amino acids: CASTRQLAGGFEQFF. Here the CDR3 DNA reads TGTGCCAGCACACGCCAACTAGCGGGGGGGTTTGAGCAGTTCTTC.

This clonotype has a count of ten or more. The genes are TRBV6-6 and TRBJ2-7; 9 nucleotides agree with TRBD1. V shed 5 bases, J shed 8 bases, and the junction held 10 bases outside the gene matches. Germline V gives CDR1 MNHNY, CDR2 SVGAGI (reference sequence). The CDR3 spans 14 residues. CDR3: CASSTRDRVNKQYF. The CDR3 DNA reads TGTGCCAGCAGTACCCGGGACAGGGTGAACAAGCAGTACTTC.

The sample holds a few counts of this clonotype. Germline and junction disagree at one end, which may indicate a read error. The genes are TRBV2 and TRBJ2-4; 11 nucleotides line up with TRBD2. From germline, CDR1 is SNHLY and CDR2 FYNNEI. CDR3 length: 13 residues. CDR3 sequence reads: CASSGRGLAEVEF. In DNA, the CDR3 is TGTGCCAGCAGTGGGAGGGGACTAGCGGAAGTTGAATTC.

This clonotype appeared many times. The CDR3 nucleotides read TGTGCCAGCAGTGTGCGAACGGGAGGTGGATCACCCCTCCACTTT. Protein sequence: CASSVRTGGGSPLHF. The chain employs TRBV2 and TRBJ1-6; unclear D gene. The germline V and J ends were trimmed by 4 bases and 10 bases, with 17 bases remaining between them. The CDR3 has 15 amino acids. CDR1 is SNHLY and CDR2 is FYNNEI in the germline V gene.

V and J are TRBV30 and TRBJ2-3; no reliable D call. V lost 5 bases and J lost 0, with 12 bases in between. The CDR3 is 14 amino acids. Germline V gene data show CDR1 as GTSNPN and CDR2 as SVGIG (reference sequence). CDR3: CAWGLDGSTDTQYF. CDR3 DNA sequence: TGTGCCTGGGGTTTAGACGGTAGCACAGATACGCAGTATTTT.

The chain links TRBV6-4 to TRBJ2-1; TRBD1 aligns across 10 bases. The germline V gene encodes CDR1 MRHNA and CDR2 SNTAGT. The length of the CDR3 is 16 residues. The ends lost 3 bases at V and 5 bases at J; junction bases unmatched: 7. Here the CDR3 reads CASSETGTGDNNEQFF. The CDR3 bases are TGTGCCAGCAGTGAGACCGGGACAGGGGATAACAATGAGCAGTTCTTC.

This clonotype was recorded at least ten times. This chain joins TRBV6-4 and TRBJ2-1, with 9 bases lining up with TRBD2. The V and J ends lost 4 bases and 8 bases, in that order; junction bases with no gene match: 9. CDR3 length: 15 residues. Germline CDR1 is MRHNA and CDR2 is SNTAGT. This chain's CDR3 is CASSAIAGEVHEQFF. CDR3 nucleotide sequence: TGTGCCAGCAGTGCAATAGCGGGAGAAGTACATGAGCAGTTCTTC.

This clonotype was counted many times. The chain uses TRBV9 and TRBJ1-5, with 9 bases lining up with TRBD1. Germline CDR1 and CDR2: SGDLS and YYNGEE. The CDR3 extends over 16 amino acids. With V trimmed by 0 bases and J by 3 bases, 4 bases remained unmatched. Here the CDR3 reads CASSVGTGASNQPQHF. CDR3 DNA sequence: TGTGCCAGCAGCGTAGGGACAGGGGCTTCCAATCAGCCCCAGCATTTT.

There are a few counts of this clonotype. The CDR3 DNA reads as TGTGCCAGTAGTATAGTTGCTAGCTTTGCGAACACCGGGGAGCTGTTTTTT. Protein: CASSIVASFANTGELFF. The chain is built from TRBV19 and TRBJ2-2; possible D gene TRBD2, 5 bases. From germline, CDR1 is LNHDA and CDR2 SQIVND (reference sequence). The CDR3 spans 17 residues. Trimming took 1 base from V and 0 from J, leaving 12 bases between them.

The rearrangement links TRBV6-5 to TRBJ1-1; no clear D gene. Germline V gene data show CDR1 as MNHEY and CDR2 as SVGAGI. The CDR3 extends over 12 amino acids. The V end lost 6 bases, the J end lost 7 bases, and 12 bases lay between the germline ends. CDR3 loop: CASRTTQSEAFF. CDR3 coding DNA: TGTGCCAGCAGAACCACACAGAGTGAAGCTTTCTTT.

CDR3 sequence (DNA): TGTGCCAGCACCGTGCCCACAGAGCCTAACACCGGGGAGCTGTTTTTT. Amino acid sequence: CASTVPTEPNTGELFF. V gene TRBV19 combines with J gene TRBJ2-2; D uncertain. Deletions cut 9 bases from V and 2 bases from J, with 19 bases between. The CDR3 is 16 residues long. Germline V gene lookup returns CDR1 LNHDA and CDR2 SQIVND (reference sequence).

This clonotype was recorded a few times. This sequence joins TRBV2 and TRBJ1-5, with D possibly TRBD1 on 5 matching bases. V was clipped by 2 bases and J by 2 bases, with 13 bases between them. CDR1 is SNHLY and CDR2 is FYNNEI in the germline V gene. The length of the CDR3 is 16 residues. The chain's CDR3 is CASSEPLRDGNQPQHF. DNA for the CDR3: TGTGCCAGCAGTGAACCCTTAAGGGACGGCAATCAGCCCCAGCATTTT. The full variable domain, completed using reference TRBV2 and TRBJ1-5, is EPEVTQTPSHQVTQMGQEVILRCVPISNHLYFYWYRQILGQKVEFLVSFYNNEISEKSEIFDDQFSVERPDGSNFTLKIRSTKLEDSAMYFCASSEPLRDGNQPQHFGDGTRLSIL.

This clonotype was seen only a few times. The V and J genes are TRBV19 and TRBJ1-3; D gene uncertain. This CDR3 is 16 amino acids long. CDR1 LNHDA and CDR2 SQIVND come from the germline V gene (reference sequence). The V end lost 3 bases, the J end lost 0 bases, and 12 bases lay between the germline ends. The DNA for the CDR3 is TGTGCCAGTAGTATTTTCGACCTTAGCTCTGGAAACACCATATATTTT. Protein sequence: CASSIFDLSSGNTIYF.

Many counts were recorded for this clonotype. The chain couples TRBV12-3 or TRBV12-4 to TRBJ1-1, with unresolved D. CDR3 size: 13 residues. The germline V and J ends were trimmed by 3 bases and 1 base, with 6 bases remaining between them. CDR3 sequence (DNA): TGTGCCAGCAGTTTTGGTCAGAACACTGAAGCTTTCTTT. Translated: CASSFGQNTEAFF.

This clonotype was observed a handful of times. The chain carries TRBV6-6 and TRBJ1-5, with D unresolved. CDR1 is MNHNY and CDR2 is SVGAGI in the germline V gene (reference sequence). The CDR3 covers 17 residues. Trimming pared 7 bases from V and 2 bases from J, leaving 21 bases between. Here the CDR3 DNA reads TGTGCCAGCACCCTTACTCCTAATCCGACGGGCAATCAGCCCCAGCATTTT. Amino acid sequence: CASTLTPNPTGNQPQHF.

In its sample, this clonotype was seen many times. This chain links TRBV13 with TRBJ1-3; no reliable D call. V lost 5 bases and J 3 bases, leaving 5 bases between the germline ends. The germline V gene has CDR1 PRHDT and CDR2 FYEKMQ (reference sequence). The CDR3 extends over 12 amino acids. CDR3 bases: TGTGCCAGCAGCCTTCGTGGAAACACCATATATTTT. It yields the protein CASSLRGNTIYF.

Ten or more counts support this clonotype. The V gene is TRBV18, the J gene TRBJ2-3; D is unclear. This CDR3 region has 13 residues. Trimming stripped 4 bases from V and 4 bases from J, with 9 bases between. Germline V gives CDR1 KGHSH, CDR2 LQKENI. Here the CDR3 reads CASSREAPDTQYF. CDR3 coding DNA: TGTGCCAGCTCACGCGAGGCCCCAGATACGCAGTATTTT.

This clonotype was seen repeatedly, ten times or more. At one of its ends the junction is not consistent with the germline gene, which may arise from a read error. The chain couples TRBV6-6 to TRBJ2-5; D may be TRBD1 (6 bases). The CDR3 is 16 residues long. Germline lookup yields CDR1 MNHNY and CDR2 SVGAGI (reference sequence). CDR3: CASSNSAPQTGETQYF. The DNA for the CDR3 is TGTGCCAGCAGTAACTCGGCACCTCAAACAGGGGAGACCCAGTACTTC.

This clonotype has more than one count but fewer than ten. The rearrangement joins TRBV7-2 to TRBJ2-7; D not resolved. CDR3 length equals 17 residues. CDR1 and CDR2 (germline): SGHTA, FQGNSA. V was pared by 1 base and J by 0 bases, with 16 bases between. The DNA of the CDR3 is TGTGCCAGCAGCTTAGTGGGCAGTGGGTACACCTCCTACGAGCAGTACTTC. Encoded protein: CASSLVGSGYTSYEQYF.